The clone carrying this T cell receptor beta chain was detected a few times. This sample was included in a study of blood T cells in healthy people across ages. Trimming left V 7 bases short and J 4 bases short, with 8 bases between. Germline CDR1 reads SNHLY; CDR2 reads FYNNEI. This CDR3 region has 13 residues. A second PCR, run for roughly 7 to 12 cycles, used a sample-barcoded 5' primer plus a J-beta primer mix. MiXCR was run by TCRdb on the 5' RACE reads, yielding one entry per CDR3 protein. The table shows hundreds of thousands of distinct CDR3 sequences, with around half occurring only once. The material sequenced was blood. The chain employs TRBV2 and TRBJ1-6; D uncertain. This TCR was sampled from a woman aged 60 to 75 in good health. The CDR3 sequence is CASIPGYNSPLHF. The CDR3 bases are TGTGCCAGCATTCCAGGTTATAATTCACCCCTCCACTTT.